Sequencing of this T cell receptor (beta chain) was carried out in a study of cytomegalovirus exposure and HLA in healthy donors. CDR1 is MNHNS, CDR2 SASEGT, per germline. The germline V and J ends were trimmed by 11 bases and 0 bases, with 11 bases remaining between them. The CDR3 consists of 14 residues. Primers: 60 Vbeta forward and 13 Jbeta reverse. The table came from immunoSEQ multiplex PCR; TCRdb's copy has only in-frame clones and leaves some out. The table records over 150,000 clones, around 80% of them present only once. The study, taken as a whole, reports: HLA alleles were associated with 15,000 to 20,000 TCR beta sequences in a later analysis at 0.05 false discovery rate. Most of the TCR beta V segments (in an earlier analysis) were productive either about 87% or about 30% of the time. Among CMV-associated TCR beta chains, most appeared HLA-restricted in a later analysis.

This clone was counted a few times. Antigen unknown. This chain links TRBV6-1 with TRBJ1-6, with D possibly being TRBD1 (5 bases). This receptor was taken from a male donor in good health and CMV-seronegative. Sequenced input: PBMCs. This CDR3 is CAAGTSSYNSPLHF. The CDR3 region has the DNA TGTGCCGCCGGGACTAGCTCCTATAATTCACCCCTCCACTTT.